The clone carrying this TCR beta chain was seen many times. Its antigen is not identified. This sample stems from a study of tumor-infiltrating lymphocytes in primary liver carcinoma. General study points: Whereas tumor region pairs overlapped more, tumor-adjacent and tumor-blood pairs overlapped less. Only about 8-25% of top clones occurred in every one of the five tumor regions.

Co-extracting RNA and DNA was done with about 18-33 mg of unsorted bulk tissue as input. Over 85% of the cells were viable tumor cells in every tumor sample. Germline CDR1 reads SQVTM; CDR2 reads ANQGSEA. With V trimmed by 0 bases and J by 3 bases, 5 bases remained unmatched. The length of the CDR3 is 15 residues. Constant-region priming of approximately 500 ng total RNA yielded TCR beta cDNA. Three rounds of nested multiplex PCR with slightly modified ARM-PCR produced TCR beta libraries. Forward primers for TRBV1-TRBV30 and a C-beta reverse primer served the first two PCR rounds, at roughly 10 cycles each. MiXCR was run by TCRdb on the multiplex PCR reads, yielding one entry per CDR3 protein. The table lists about 120,000 distinct CDR3 sequences, roughly 69% of them singletons.

This receptor was taken from an older woman with primary liver carcinoma and hepatitis B virus infection. Material: liver tumor tissue from sampling region 1. Documented subset: tumor region T1, superior pole. J is TRBJ2-3 and V is TRBV29-1; 8 bases are a match to TRBD1. The CDR3 coding sequence is TGCAGCGTTGAAGATCGACGGACAGGGACAGATACGCAGTATTTT. Its translation is CSVEDRRTGTDTQYF.